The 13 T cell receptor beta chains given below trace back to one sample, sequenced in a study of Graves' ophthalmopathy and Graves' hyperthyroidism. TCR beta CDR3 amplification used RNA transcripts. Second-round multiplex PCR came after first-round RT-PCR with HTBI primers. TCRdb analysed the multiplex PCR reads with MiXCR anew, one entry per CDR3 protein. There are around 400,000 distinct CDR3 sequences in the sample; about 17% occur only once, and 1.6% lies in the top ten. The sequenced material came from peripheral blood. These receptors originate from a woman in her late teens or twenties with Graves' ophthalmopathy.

CDR3 coding DNA: TGTGCCAGCGGCGGACTAGCGGGAGGACTGCAAGAGACCCAGTACTTC. This gives the protein CASGGLAGGLQETQYF. The V call is TRBV7-2, the J call TRBJ2-5; 14 bases are shared with TRBD2. Germline CDR1 reads SGHTA; CDR2 reads FQGNSA. Trimming removed 8 bases from V and 2 bases from J; junction bases left unmatched: 7. The CDR3 length is 16 residues. Variable domain in full (rest from reference TRBV7-2 and TRBJ2-5): GAGVSQSPSNKVTEKGKDVELRCDPISGHTALYWYRQSLGQGLEFLIYFQGNSAPDKSGLPSDRFSAERTGGSVSTLTIQRTQQEDSAVYLCASGGLAGGLQETQYFGPGTRLLVL.

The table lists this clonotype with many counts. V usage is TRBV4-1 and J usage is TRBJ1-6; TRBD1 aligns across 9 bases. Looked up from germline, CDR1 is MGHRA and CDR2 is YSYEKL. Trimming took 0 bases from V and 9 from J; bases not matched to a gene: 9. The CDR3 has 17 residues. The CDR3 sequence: CASSQDSRDREVSPLHF. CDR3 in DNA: TGCGCCAGCAGCCAAGATTCTCGGGACAGGGAGGTTTCACCCCTCCACTTT.

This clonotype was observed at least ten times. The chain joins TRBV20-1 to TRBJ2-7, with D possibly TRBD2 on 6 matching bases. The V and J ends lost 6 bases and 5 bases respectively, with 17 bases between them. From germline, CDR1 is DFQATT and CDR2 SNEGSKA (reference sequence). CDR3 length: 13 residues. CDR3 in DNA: TGCAGTGCCAACTTCGTTCCGGGGGACGAGCAGTACTTC. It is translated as CSANFVPGDEQYF.

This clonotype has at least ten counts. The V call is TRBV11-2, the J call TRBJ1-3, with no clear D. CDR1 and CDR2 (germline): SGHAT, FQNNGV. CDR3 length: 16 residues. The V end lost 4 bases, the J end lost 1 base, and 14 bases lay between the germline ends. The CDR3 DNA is TGTGCCAGCAGCTCGCCGACAATAGGGTCTGGAAACACCATATATTTT. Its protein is CASSSPTIGSGNTIYF.

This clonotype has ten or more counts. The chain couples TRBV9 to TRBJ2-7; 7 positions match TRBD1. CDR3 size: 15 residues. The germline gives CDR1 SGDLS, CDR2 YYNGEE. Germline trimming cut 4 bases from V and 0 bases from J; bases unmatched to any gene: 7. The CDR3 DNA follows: TGTGCCAGCAGCTTTACAGGGGATCCCTCCTACGAGCAGTACTTC. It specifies CASSFTGDPSYEQYF.

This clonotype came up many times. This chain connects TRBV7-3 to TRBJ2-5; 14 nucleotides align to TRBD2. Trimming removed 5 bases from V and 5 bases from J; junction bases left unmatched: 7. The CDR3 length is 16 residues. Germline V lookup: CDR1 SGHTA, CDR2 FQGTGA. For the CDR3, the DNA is TGTGCCAGCAGCCCCGGGGGACTAGCGGGGGTGGAGACCCAGTACTTC. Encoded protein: CASSPGGLAGVETQYF. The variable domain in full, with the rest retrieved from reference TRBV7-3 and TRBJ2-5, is GAGVSQTPSNKVTEKGKYVELRCDPISGHTALYWYRQSLGQGPEFLIYFQGTGAADDSGLPNDRFFAVRPEGSVSTLKIQRTERGDSAVYLCASSPGGLAGVETQYFGPGTRLLVL.

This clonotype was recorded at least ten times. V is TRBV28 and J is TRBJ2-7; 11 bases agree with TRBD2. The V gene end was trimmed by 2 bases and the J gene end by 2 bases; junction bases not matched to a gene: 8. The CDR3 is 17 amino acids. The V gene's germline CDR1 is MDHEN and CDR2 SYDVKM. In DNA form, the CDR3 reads TGTGCCAGCAGTTTACCAGGGGTTAGCGGGGGGGCCTACGAGCAGTACTTC. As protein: CASSLPGVSGGAYEQYF.

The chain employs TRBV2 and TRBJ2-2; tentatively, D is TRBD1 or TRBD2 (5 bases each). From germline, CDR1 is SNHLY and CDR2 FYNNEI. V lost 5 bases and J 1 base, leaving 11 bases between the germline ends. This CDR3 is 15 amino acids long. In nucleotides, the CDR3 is TGTGCCAGCAGTCTAGACAGCGGGAACACCGGGGAGCTGTTTTTT. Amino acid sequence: CASSLDSGNTGELFF.

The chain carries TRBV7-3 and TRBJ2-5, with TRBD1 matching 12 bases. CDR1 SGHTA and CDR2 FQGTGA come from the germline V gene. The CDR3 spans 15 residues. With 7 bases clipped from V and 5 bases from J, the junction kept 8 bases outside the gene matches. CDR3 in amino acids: CASTLTGTGGETQYF. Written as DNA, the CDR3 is TGTGCCAGCACCCTTACTGGGACAGGGGGCGAGACCCAGTACTTC.

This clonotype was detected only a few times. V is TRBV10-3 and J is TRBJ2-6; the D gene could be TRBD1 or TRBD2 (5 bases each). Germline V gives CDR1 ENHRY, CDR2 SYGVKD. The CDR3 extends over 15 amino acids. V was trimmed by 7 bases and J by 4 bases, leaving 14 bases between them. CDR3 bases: TGTGCCATCAACTCGAGGGGCGTCGGGGCCAACGTCCTGACTTTC. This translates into CAINSRGVGANVLTF.

CDR3 coding DNA: TGTGCCAGCAGTTTTGAGCGGGAGGAAGTGCGAGAGACCCAGTACTTC. Amino acid sequence: CASSFEREEVRETQYF. V gene TRBV12-3 or TRBV12-4 combines with J gene TRBJ2-5; 9 bases match TRBD2. The CDR3 spans 16 residues. Losses at the gene ends were 3 bases for V and 4 bases for J; bases not matched to a gene: 9.

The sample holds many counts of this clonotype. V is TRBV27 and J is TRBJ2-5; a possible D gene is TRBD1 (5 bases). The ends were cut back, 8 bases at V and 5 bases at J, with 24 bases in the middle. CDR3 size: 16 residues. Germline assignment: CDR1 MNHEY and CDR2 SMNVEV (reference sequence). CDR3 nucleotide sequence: TGTGCCAGCGGAATTATCGGCCTAGTTAAGGGGGAGACCCAGTACTTC. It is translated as CASGIIGLVKGETQYF.

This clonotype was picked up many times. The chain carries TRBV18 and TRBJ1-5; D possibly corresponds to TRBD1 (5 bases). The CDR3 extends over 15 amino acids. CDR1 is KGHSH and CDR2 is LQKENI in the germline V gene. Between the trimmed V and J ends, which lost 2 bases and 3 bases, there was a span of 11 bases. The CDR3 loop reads CASSPLKGPNQPQHF. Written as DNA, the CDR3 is TGTGCCAGCTCACCATTAAAGGGGCCCAATCAGCCCCAGCATTTT.